The next 31 T cell receptor beta chains were all read from a single sample in a study of blood T cell repertoires in COVID-19. Assay used: immunoSEQ multiplex PCR; TCRdb lists only in-frame clones, some missing. This sample yields more than 150,000 clones, of which 80% to 90% are seen a single time; approximately 0.88% belongs to the top ten. The specimen sequenced was peripheral blood. These receptors all stem from a woman between 18 and 30 years old who had recovered from COVID-19.

Only a few counts were recorded for this clone. The chain links TRBV25-1 to TRBJ2-7, with D unclear. This CDR3 comprises 13 residues. V lost 4 bases, J lost 6 bases, and 13 bases lay in between. CDR1 and CDR2 (germline): MGHDK, SYGVNS. CDR3 loop: CASSGPIGSEQYV. CDR3 nucleotide sequence: TGTGCCAGCAGTGGCCCCATCGGGTCCGAGCAGTACGTC.

V and J are TRBV5-6 and TRBJ1-1; unclear D gene. This CDR3 is 15 amino acids long. Trimming pared 4 bases from V and 0 bases from J, leaving 13 bases between. Looked up from germline, CDR1 is SGHDT and CDR2 is YYEEEE. In nucleotides, the CDR3 is TGTGCCAGCAGCCCGGTAGCGGCCCTGAACACTGAAGCTTTCTTT. It yields the protein CASSPVAALNTEAFF.

The rearrangement uses TRBV11-2 and TRBJ2-7; tentative D call: TRBD2 (6 bases). The germline CDR1 and CDR2 sequences are SGHAT and FQNNGV. CDR3 size: 14 residues. Trimming took 5 bases from V and 3 from J, leaving 14 bases between them. The CDR3 loop is CASSIGAGSYEQYV. The CDR3, as DNA: TGTGCCAGCAGCATCGGGGCGGGGAGCTACGAGCAGTACGTC.

V gene TRBV7-3 combines with J gene TRBJ2-2, with TRBD2 identical over 10 bases. Germline V gene sequence: CDR1 SGHTA, CDR2 FQGTGA. This CDR3 region has 16 residues. Trimming took 7 bases from V and 7 from J; bases not matched to a gene: 12. This CDR3 is CASTRSGGASGGELFF. CDR3 nucleotides: TGTGCCAGCACCCGGAGCGGGGGGGCCAGTGGCGGGGAGCTGTTTTTT.

The J gene is TRBJ2-2, the V gene TRBV27, with TRBD2 identical over 11 bases. Trimming at V came to 3 bases and at J to 2 bases, leaving 11 bases not matched to a gene. CDR1 is MNHEY, CDR2 SMNVEV, per germline (reference sequence). This CDR3 has 19 amino acids. The CDR3 loop is CASSFSSLSGRANTGELFF. CDR3 bases: TGTGCCAGCAGTTTTTCTTCTCTTAGCGGGAGGGCCAACACCGGGGAGCTGTTTTTT.

This sequence joins TRBV19 and TRBJ1-1, with D perhaps TRBD1 (5 bases). Germline V gene data show CDR1 as LNHDA and CDR2 as SQIVND (reference sequence). There are 14 residues in the CDR3. V gave up 5 bases and J gave up 10 bases, with 20 bases separating them. The CDR3 DNA sequence: TGTGCCAGTAGTGACGACCCAGCAAACGGGGGAGCTTTCTTT. Translated: CASSDDPANGGAFF. The full variable domain, with the rest looked up from reference TRBV19 and TRBJ1-1, is DGGITQSPKYLFRKEGQNVTLSCEQNLNHDAMYWYRQDPGQGLRLIYYSQIVNDFQKGDIAEGYSVSREKKESFPLTVTSAQKNPTAFYLCASSDDPANGGAFFGQGTRLTVV.

The chain combines TRBV7-6 with TRBJ2-5; TRBD1 agrees at 9 bases. Germline lookup yields CDR1 SGHVS and CDR2 FNYEAQ. After removal of 5 bases from V and 5 bases from J, the junction contained 9 bases not matched to a gene. This CDR3 is 15 amino acids long. In DNA form, the CDR3 reads TGTGCCAGCAGCAGCTACAGGGGGCGCAGGGAGACCCAGTACTTC. Translating it yields CASSSYRGRRETQYF.

The rearrangement links TRBV19 to TRBJ2-7, with a possible D match to TRBD1 (6 bases). This CDR3 region has 15 residues. Germline CDR1 LNHDA, CDR2 SQIVND (reference sequence). Between the trimmed V and J ends, which lost 6 bases and 0 bases, there was a span of 15 bases. CDR3 amino acids: CASRDPGQLSYEQYF. Written as DNA, the CDR3 is TGTGCCAGTAGAGACCCCGGACAGCTCTCCTACGAGCAGTACTTC.

This clone was seen a single time. The gene calls are TRBV5-1 and TRBJ2-5; 10 bases fit TRBD1. Unmatched junction bases numbered 12, after V lost 5 bases and J lost 5 bases. CDR1 is SGHRS and CDR2 is YFSETQ in the germline V gene. This CDR3 is 16 amino acids long. Here the CDR3 DNA reads TGCGCCAGCAGATTCCTTCCGGGACAGGGGCGGGAGACCCAGTACTTC. This encodes CASRFLPGQGRETQYF.

The chain employs TRBV15 and TRBJ1-5; no definite D call. This CDR3 has 12 residues. Germline V gives CDR1 LNHNV, CDR2 YYDKDF (reference sequence). The V end was cut by 5 bases, the J end by 5 bases, with 7 bases between. The CDR3, as DNA: TGTGCCACCAGCTCTGAGTATCAGCCCCAGCATTTT. Translating it yields CATSSEYQPQHF.

V usage is TRBV7-2 and J usage is TRBJ2-1, with 14 bases matching TRBD2. Unmatched junction bases numbered 5, after V lost 7 bases and J lost 6 bases. CDR1 SGHTA and CDR2 FQGNSA come from the germline V gene. The CDR3 loop spans 15 amino acids. CDR3 DNA sequence: TGTGCCAGCATCCCGACTAGCGGGGGGGTCAATGAGCAGTTCTTC. This encodes CASIPTSGGVNEQFF.

V gene TRBV27 combines with J gene TRBJ1-2; 8 bases agree with TRBD1. The CDR3 runs to 14 residues. V dropped 2 bases and J dropped 5; count of bases not matched to a gene: 4. The germline V gene encodes CDR1 MNHEY and CDR2 SMNVEV (reference sequence). The DNA of the CDR3 is TGTGCCAGCAGTTTAGGGACAGGAAGATATGGCTACACCTTC. Translated: CASSLGTGRYGYTF.

This chain joins TRBV5-1 and TRBJ2-7; 10 bases are a match to TRBD1. This CDR3 comprises 15 residues. V shed 3 bases, J shed 0 bases, and the junction held 3 bases outside the gene matches. CDR1 is SGHRS, CDR2 YFSETQ, per germline. The CDR3 region has the DNA TGCGCCAGCAGCTCCGGGACAGGGGACTCCTACGAGCAGTACGTC. Its translation is CASSSGTGDSYEQYV.

The chain joins TRBV19 to TRBJ2-3, with 15 bases lining up with TRBD2. J lost 6 bases, V lost 5 bases, and 6 bases had no gene match. The V gene's germline CDR1 is LNHDA and CDR2 SQIVND (reference sequence). This CDR3 is built from 16 residues. The chain's CDR3 is CASSPQGLAGGDTQYF. As DNA, the CDR3 is TGTGCCAGTAGTCCCCAAGGACTAGCGGGAGGGGATACGCAGTATTTT.

The count of this clone is one. This chain joins TRBV19 and TRBJ2-7; D is possibly TRBD1 (9 bases). V lost 5 bases and J 2 bases, leaving 19 bases between the germline ends. Germline-derived CDR1 and CDR2 are LNHDA and SQIVND (reference sequence). CDR3 length: 16 amino acids. The CDR3 DNA sequence: TGTGCCAGTAGTCTTTCGGGAGGGGACAGGGCCTACGAGCAGTACTTC. Its translation is CASSLSGGDRAYEQYF.

The gene calls are TRBV11-3 and TRBJ2-1; 10 nucleotides agree with TRBD2. The CDR3 spans 19 residues. CDR1 is SGHNT and CDR2 is YENEEA in the germline V gene. J lost 0 bases, V lost 5 bases, and 13 bases had no gene match. Here the CDR3 reads CASSTVPLAGDPSYNEQFF. As DNA, the CDR3 is TGTGCCAGCAGCACCGTCCCCCTAGCGGGAGACCCCTCCTACAATGAGCAGTTCTTC.

The genes are TRBV20-1 and TRBJ2-5; possibly TRBD1 for D (5 bases). Looked up from germline, CDR1 is DFQATT and CDR2 is SNEGSKA (reference sequence). This CDR3 is built from 11 residues. The ends were cut back, 5 bases at V and 3 bases at J, with 7 bases in the middle. CDR3 DNA: TGCAGTGCTGGGGCGAAAGAGACCCAGTACTTC. Amino acid sequence: CSAGAKETQYF.

The gene calls are TRBV6-1 and TRBJ2-7; D unclear. Germline V gene sequence: CDR1 MNHNS, CDR2 SASEGT. The V and J ends lost 2 bases and 1 base respectively, with 12 bases between them. The CDR3 spans 15 residues. In nucleotides, the CDR3 is TGTGCCAGCAGTGAATCCCCGACGGGTTCCTACGAGCAGTACTTC. Amino acid sequence: CASSESPTGSYEQYF.

The gene calls are TRBV6-1 and TRBJ2-4; TRBD2 might be the D (6 bases). Trimming took 4 bases from V and 0 from J, leaving 22 bases between them. CDR1 and CDR2 (germline): MNHNS, SASEGT. This CDR3 is built from 19 residues. The CDR3 region is CASSATGPGVSLAKNIQYF. The CDR3 DNA reads as TGTGCCAGCAGTGCCACAGGTCCGGGAGTCTCTTTAGCCAAAAACATTCAGTACTTC.

The CDR3 sequence: CASSQETYGLGSYNEQFF. In DNA, the CDR3 is TGTGCCAGCAGCCAAGAGACCTACGGACTAGGCTCCTACAATGAGCAGTTCTTC. The rearrangement uses TRBV3-1 (or the pseudogene TRBV3-2) and TRBJ2-1, with 7 bases that match TRBD2. Germline V gene data show CDR1 as LGHDT and CDR2 as YNNKEL (reference sequence). Trimming at V came to 0 bases and at J to 0 bases, leaving 8 bases not matched to a gene. The CDR3 consists of 18 residues.

V is TRBV15 and J is TRBJ1-4, with TRBD1 identical over 7 bases. J was trimmed by 2 bases and V by 1 base; bases with no gene match: 4. This CDR3 spans 16 amino acids. Looked up from germline, CDR1 is LNHNV and CDR2 is YYDKDF (reference sequence). CDR3: CATSRALGQTNEKLFF. DNA for the CDR3: TGTGCCACCAGCAGAGCCCTGGGACAGACTAATGAAAAACTGTTTTTT.

The chain recombines TRBV12-3 or TRBV12-4 with TRBJ1-1, with D unresolved. Trimming cost V 3 bases and J 4 bases, with 6 bases left between them. This CDR3 contains 12 residues. The CDR3 here is CASSFSGTEAFF. DNA for the CDR3: TGTGCCAGCAGTTTTTCGGGCACTGAAGCTTTCTTT.

This clone turned up a few times. The rearrangement joins TRBV28 to TRBJ1-2, with a possible D match to TRBD1 (6 bases). The CDR3 covers 14 residues. Germline V CDR1 and CDR2: MDHEN, SYDVKM. V shed 7 bases and J shed 4 bases, with 16 bases lying between them. The CDR3 here is CASIQTGPSYGYTF. The CDR3 coding sequence is TGTGCCAGCATTCAGACAGGCCCCTCCTATGGCTACACCTTC.

J is TRBJ2-7 and V is TRBV11-2; 13 bases match TRBD2. The germline V gene has CDR1 SGHAT and CDR2 FQNNGV. J was trimmed by 2 bases and V by 4 bases; bases with no gene match: 2. The CDR3 runs 15 residues. CDR3 amino acids: CASSSGLAGTYEQYF. CDR3 sequence (DNA): TGTGCCAGCAGCTCGGGACTAGCGGGGACCTACGAGCAGTACTTC.

V is TRBV11-1 and J is TRBJ1-1; a possible D gene is TRBD1 (6 bases). Trimming pared 2 bases from V and 2 bases from J, leaving 15 bases between. The CDR3 has 16 residues. CDR1 is SGHAT and CDR2 is FQDESV in the germline V gene (reference sequence). The CDR3 spells CASSLRRRTVNTEAFF. The CDR3 DNA follows: TGTGCCAGCAGCTTAAGGAGGCGGACAGTCAACACTGAAGCTTTCTTT.

The chain uses TRBV5-6 and TRBJ2-7; TRBD1 matches at 7 bases. The junction had 1 base not matched to a gene; V was cut back by 0 bases and J by 1 base. Germline V CDR1 and CDR2: SGHDT, YYEEEE. This CDR3 comprises 14 residues. The CDR3 loop is CASSLGQGSYEQYF. CDR3 DNA sequence: TGTGCCAGCAGCTTGGGACAGGGTTCCTACGAGCAGTACTTC.

This clone was picked up one time. This chain connects TRBV3-1 (or the pseudogene TRBV3-2) to TRBJ2-5, with 12 bases that match TRBD2. Germline V gene lookup returns CDR1 LGHDT and CDR2 YNNKEL (reference sequence). The length of the CDR3 is 18 residues. The V and J ends lost 1 base and 7 bases, in that order; junction bases with no gene match: 13. CDR3 residues: CASSQVPPASGRGGTQYF. CDR3 DNA: TGTGCCAGCAGCCAAGTGCCGCCGGCTAGCGGGAGGGGCGGGACCCAGTACTTC.

This clone appeared a few times. J is TRBJ2-2 and V is TRBV7-2, with 9 nucleotides matching TRBD1. This CDR3 is 16 amino acids long. Unmatched junction bases numbered 9, after V lost 4 bases and J lost 6 bases. Germline V gives CDR1 SGHTA, CDR2 FQGNSA. The CDR3, as DNA: TGTGCCAGCAGCTGGGGACAGGGTATTAATCCCGGGGAGCTGTTTTTT. Encoded protein: CASSWGQGINPGELFF. The entire variable domain, with the rest obtained from reference TRBV7-2 and TRBJ2-2, is as follows: GAGVSQSPSNKVTEKGKDVELRCDPISGHTALYWYRQSLGQGLEFLIYFQGNSAPDKSGLPSDRFSAERTGGSVSTLTIQRTQQEDSAVYLCASSWGQGINPGELFFGEGSRLTVL.

This chain links TRBV6-1 with TRBJ2-3, with 10 bases aligning to TRBD1. Germline V gene sequence: CDR1 MNHNS, CDR2 SASEGT. CDR3 length: 14 residues. Trimming at V came to 8 bases and at J to 3 bases, leaving 5 bases not matched to a gene. The CDR3 region has the DNA TGTGCCAGCTGCCGGGACAGGGGAACAGATACGCAGTATTTT. Protein product: CASCRDRGTDTQYF.

The chain links TRBV14 to TRBJ1-1; D might be TRBD1 (6 bases). The CDR3 has 15 residues. Germline V gene sequence: CDR1 SGHDN, CDR2 FVKESK. V lost 7 bases and J 4 bases, leaving 19 bases between the germline ends. CDR3 DNA sequence: TGTGCCAGCACCGACTGGGGGGGCAGCCCCACTGAAGCTTTCTTT. This gives the protein CASTDWGGSPTEAFF.

The rearrangement joins TRBV19 to TRBJ2-2; TRBD2 is a possible D gene (6 bases). V dropped 3 bases and J dropped 0 bases, with 14 bases sitting between them. CDR3 length: 17 residues. Looked up from germline, CDR1 is LNHDA and CDR2 is SQIVND (reference sequence). The chain's CDR3 is CASSIDLPGANTGELFF. In nucleotides, the CDR3 is TGTGCCAGTAGTATTGATCTACCGGGGGCGAACACCGGGGAGCTGTTTTTT.